The rows below give T cell receptor beta chains drawn from one sample of a study of OX40 agonist ivuxolimab in advanced cancers. The assay was immunoSEQ multiplex PCR, and TCRdb's table has in-frame clones only and misses some. The table shows about 69,000 clones, with 80% to 85% occurring only once. The source material was CD4+ or CD8+ T cells sorted from blood, sampled in a trial of the OX40 agonist ivuxolimab. The receptors originated from an adult with an advanced solid tumor such as melanoma, head and neck, liver or kidney cancer. Both conserved end residues are part of each CDR3. Each record gives: V gene, J gene, CDR3 protein.

v_gene: TRBV5-1
j_gene: TRBJ1-2
CDR3aa: CASSLEIPYGYTF

v_gene: TRBV2
j_gene: TRBJ1-5
CDR3aa: CASSWGSPNQPQHF

v_gene: TRBV7-6
j_gene: TRBJ1-5
CDR3aa: CASSSGGAQHF

v_gene: TRBV10-2
j_gene: TRBJ1-1
CDR3aa: CASSDTGNTEAFF

v_gene: TRBV4-2
j_gene: TRBJ1-4
CDR3aa: CASSQDGGQGNEKLFF

v_gene: TRBV19
j_gene: TRBJ2-3
CDR3aa: CASSKGLAGGEDRTDTQYF

v_gene: TRBV5-1
j_gene: TRBJ1-6
CDR3aa: CASSLDRNYNSPLHF

v_gene: TRBV27
j_gene: TRBJ2-3
CDR3aa: CASLYPGGTQYF

v_gene: TRBV9
j_gene: TRBJ2-3
CDR3aa: CASSSLRGKSDTQYF

v_gene: TRBV7-8
j_gene: TRBJ2-7
CDR3aa: CASRMKRSGAYEQYF

v_gene: TRBV5-1
j_gene: TRBJ2-7
CDR3aa: CASSLEGGTYEQYF

v_gene: TRBV28
j_gene: TRBJ2-1
CDR3aa: CASSRERLGSNEQFF

v_gene: TRBV2
j_gene: TRBJ1-6
CDR3aa: CASVSQGGVAPLHF

v_gene: TRBV5-1
j_gene: TRBJ2-1
CDR3aa: CASSLVGVYNEQFF

v_gene: TRBV2
j_gene: TRBJ2-3
CDR3aa: CASSPGRGSTDTQYF

v_gene: TRBV7-7
j_gene: TRBJ2-7
CDR3aa: CASSANRGYEQYF

v_gene: TRBV19
j_gene: TRBJ1-5
CDR3aa: CASRRGNQPQHF

v_gene: TRBV7-3
j_gene: TRBJ2-5
CDR3aa: CASSLGGRREETQYF

v_gene: TRBV7-9
j_gene: TRBJ1-5
CDR3aa: CASSLEGRGSQPQHF

v_gene: TRBV4-2
j_gene: TRBJ2-4
CDR3aa: CASSQIAGGQGNIQYF

v_gene: TRBV2
j_gene: TRBJ2-7
CDR3aa: CASSEALLAAAYEQYF

v_gene: TRBV5-1
j_gene: TRBJ1-2
CDR3aa: CASRPQQGRVDYTF

v_gene: TRBV5-4
j_gene: TRBJ2-1
CDR3aa: CASSLQGRTYNEQFF

v_gene: TRBV6-1
j_gene: TRBJ2-6
CDR3aa: CASRGSGANVLTF

v_gene: TRBV18
j_gene: TRBJ1-3
CDR3aa: CASSPGTGNTIYF

v_gene: TRBV19
j_gene: TRBJ1-1
CDR3aa: CASSRGQGRGTEAFF

v_gene: TRBV25-1
j_gene: TRBJ1-2
CDR3aa: CASSESGRRGYTF

v_gene: TRBV12-5
j_gene: TRBJ2-3
CDR3aa: CASAGRGTDTQYF

v_gene: TRBV30
j_gene: TRBJ1-4
CDR3aa: CACTLQGNEKLFF

v_gene: TRBV28
j_gene: TRBJ2-7
CDR3aa: CASRPRRGGEQYF

v_gene: TRBV5-4
j_gene: TRBJ1-5
CDR3aa: CASSLGPHGANQPQHF

v_gene: TRBV19
j_gene: TRBJ2-5
CDR3aa: CASSSTGTTFETQYF

v_gene: TRBV2
j_gene: TRBJ2-5
CDR3aa: CASSPRWTQETQYF

v_gene: TRBV7-2
j_gene: TRBJ2-3
CDR3aa: CASSLRSLAGTDTQYF

v_gene: TRBV6-5
j_gene: TRBJ2-1
CDR3aa: CASRLAGATGNEQFF